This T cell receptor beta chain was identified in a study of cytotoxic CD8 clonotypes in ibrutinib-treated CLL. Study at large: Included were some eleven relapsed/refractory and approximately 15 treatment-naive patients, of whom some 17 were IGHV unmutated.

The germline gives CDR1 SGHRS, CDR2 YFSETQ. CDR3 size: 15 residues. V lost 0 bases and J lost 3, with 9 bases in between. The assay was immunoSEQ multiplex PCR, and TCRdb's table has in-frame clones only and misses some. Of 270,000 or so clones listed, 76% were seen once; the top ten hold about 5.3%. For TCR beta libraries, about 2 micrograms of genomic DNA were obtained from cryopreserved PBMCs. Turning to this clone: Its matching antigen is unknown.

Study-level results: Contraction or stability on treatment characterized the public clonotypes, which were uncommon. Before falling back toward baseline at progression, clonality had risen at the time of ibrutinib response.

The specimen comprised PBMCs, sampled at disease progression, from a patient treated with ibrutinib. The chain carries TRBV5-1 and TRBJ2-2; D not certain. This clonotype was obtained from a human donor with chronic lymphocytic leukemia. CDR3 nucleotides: TGCGCCAGCAGCTTGGCCGCCGGAGACACCGGGGAGCTGTTTTTT. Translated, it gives CASSLAAGDTGELFF.